A selection of T cell receptor beta chains follows, all from one sample in a study of T cell changes during pregnancy in multiple sclerosis. Sequencing used immunoSEQ multiplex PCR; TCRdb keeps in-frame clones, though not all of them. The sample carries approximately 120,000 clones, about 95% recorded once. This material consisted of peripheral blood, taken after pregnancy. The receptor set was obtained from a female donor with multiple sclerosis, enrolled in a pregnancy study. The CDR3 runs from the conserved cysteine through the conserved F or W. A D gene is named only where the DNA matches it firmly. Size is stated for part of the rows, as once, few or many counts, or as a class when the clone is expanded.

>TRBD1|TRBJ2-5|TRBV11-2|.
TGTGCCAGCAGCCCCGGGTCGACAGGGGGGGGAGAGACCCAGTACTTC
CASSPGSTGGGETQYF
>.|TRBJ1-4|TRBV2|.
TGTGCCAGCAAGGTAGCTGAGGAAAAACTGTTTTTT
CASKVAEEKLFF
>TRBD1|TRBJ1-1|TRBV11-2|.
TGTGCCAGCAGACTACCGGGCAGGGGGTTCAAGGTGAACACTGAAGCTTTCTTT
CASRLPGRGFKVNTEAFF
>TRBD2|TRBJ2-3|TRBV7-9|.
TGTGCCAGCAGCATTTCGGGGGGGAACACAGATACGCAGTATTTT
CASSISGGNTDTQYF
>TRBD1|TRBJ1-3|TRBV2|.
TGTGCCAGCAGTGAACTAGGGACAGGGGGAAACACCATATATTTT
CASSELGTGGNTIYF
>TRBD2|TRBJ2-7|TRBV6-5|.
TGTGCCAGCCGGCTAGCGGGAGGTACTACCTACGAGCAGTACTTC
CASRLAGGTTYEQYF
>.|TRBJ1-2|TRBV29-1|once
TGCAGCGTTGAAAGTGGGGGCACCGGCTACACCTTC
CSVESGGTGYTF
>.|TRBJ1-1|TRBV28|.
TGTGCCAGCATTAGGTGGCTCGTCCAGGGGAACACTGAAGCTTTCTTT
CASIRWLVQGNTEAFF
>TRBD1|TRBJ1-1|TRBV5-4|.
TGTGCCAGCAGCCGGAAACAATCAGGGGGCACTGAAGCTTTCTTT
CASSRKQSGGTEAFF
>.|TRBJ1-1|TRBV19|once
TGTGCCAGTAGCTCCTATGCGGGGGGGTCCCGTGAAGCTTTCTTT
CASSSYAGGSREAFF
>.|TRBJ2-5|TRBV19|.
TGTGCCAGTGGGTGGGCTCCCCGGGAGACCCAGTACTTC
CASGWAPRETQYF
>TRBD2|TRBJ2-1|TRBV19|.
TGTGCCAGTAGTAATAGAGCGGGAGGGCCGAGACCGATAGACAATGAGCAGTTCTTC
CASSNRAGGPRPIDNEQFF
>.|TRBJ1-5|TRBV19|.
TGTGCCAGTACCCCCATCCTAGGCCCCAATCAGCCCCAGCATTTT
CASTPILGPNQPQHF
>TRBD1|TRBJ1-5|TRBV7-9|.
TGTGCCAGCAGCGTTCAGGGGGATCAGCCCCAGCATTTT
CASSVQGDQPQHF
>.|TRBJ2-1|TRBV5-1|.
TGCGCCAGCAGTACCGAGGAAGGCTCCTACAATGAGCAGTTCTTC
CASSTEEGSYNEQFF
>TRBD1|TRBJ1-2|TRBV6-5|.
TGTGCCAGCAGTTACGCGGACAGGCAGCGGTACACCTTC
CASSYADRQRYTF
>.|TRBJ1-5|TRBV28|.
TGTGCCAGCCTTCGGCGGGGAAGCAATCAGCCCCAGCATTTT
CASLRRGSNQPQHF
>TRBD2|TRBJ2-1|TRBV19|.
TGTGCCAGTAGTATACAAACGGGACTAGCAGGCTCCTACAATGAGCAGTTCTTC
CASSIQTGLAGSYNEQFF
>.|TRBJ1-1|TRBV6-1|.
TGTGCCAGCAGTGAACCCGGGAGGAACACTGAAGCTTTCTTT
CASSEPGRNTEAFF
>.|TRBJ2-1|TRBV27|.
TGTGCCAGCAGGATAACAGGGCGCAGCTACAATGAGCAGTTCTTC
CASRITGRSYNEQFF
>TRBD2|TRBJ2-1|TRBV29-1|.
TGCAGCGTCGGACCCTGGACTAGCGGGGTGGGTAGAAAGTTCTTC
CSVGPWTSGVGRKFF
>.|TRBJ2-1|TRBV15|.
TGTGCCACCAGCAGAGATCTCACTAGCTGGTACAATGAGCAGTTCTTC
CATSRDLTSWYNEQFF
>.|TRBJ2-1|TRBV6-5|.
TGTGCCAGCAGTTACGGGACTGCGTACAATGAGCAGTTCTTC
CASSYGTAYNEQFF
>TRBD2|TRBJ2-1|TRBV15|.
TGTGCCACCAGCAGAGGCCTAGCGGGACTGAACAATGAGCAGTTCTTC
CATSRGLAGLNNEQFF
>TRBD1|TRBJ1-4|TRBV6-6|.
TGTGCCAGCAGACGCAGGGGGCTCAGTGAAAAACTGTTTTTT
CASRRRGLSEKLFF
>.|TRBJ2-3|TRBV21-1|.
TGTGCCACTCTTCTAGGCACAGATACGCAGTATTTT
CATLLGTDTQYF
>.|TRBJ2-7|TRBV28|.
TGTGCCAGCAGTTCCCCCGGTGAATACGAGCAGTACTTC
CASSSPGEYEQYF
>TRBD1|TRBJ1-2|TRBV5-1|.
TGCGCCAGCAGCTTGGGGGCAGGGGGCTATGGCTACACCTTC
CASSLGAGGYGYTF
>TRBD2|TRBJ2-1|TRBV7-3|.
TGTGCCAGCAGCTTAGAGGCTAGCGGGAGGGCCAGATACAATGAGCAGTTCTTC
CASSLEASGRARYNEQFF
>.|TRBJ2-1|TRBV2|.
TGTGCCAGCGGGGGGTTCGATGAGCAGTTCTTC
CASGGFDEQFF
>TRBD2|TRBJ2-7|TRBV27|once
TGTGCCAGCAGTTTGCTAGAAGCGGGAGTTGACGAGCAGTACTTC
CASSLLEAGVDEQYF
>.|TRBJ2-1|TRBV9|.
TGTGCCAGCAGCCCGGTGGGTTCTAGGTCCTACAATGAGCAGTTCTTC
CASSPVGSRSYNEQFF
>.|TRBJ2-7|TRBV6-5|.
TGTGCCAGCAGTTTATCTGGGAGGGAGCAGTACTTC
CASSLSGREQYF
>TRBD1|TRBJ1-2|TRBV28|.
TGTGCCAGCAGCTCCCCCAGGGGGCTTGGCTACACCTTC
CASSSPRGLGYTF
>TRBD2|TRBJ2-1|TRBV6-6|.
TGTGCCAGCATAAGCGGGAGAGCCCTACCCTACAATGAGCAGTTCTTC
CASISGRALPYNEQFF
>TRBD1|TRBJ1-3|TRBV7-2|.
TGTGCCAGCAGCTTAGTCGGGACAGCCTCTGGAAACACCATATATTTT
CASSLVGTASGNTIYF
>TRBD2|TRBJ2-1|TRBV6-6|once
TGTGCCAGCAGTAGGACGGGAGGGATCAATGAGCAGTTCTTC
CASSRTGGINEQFF
>TRBD1|TRBJ2-5|TRBV15|once
TGTGCCACCACCCGATATACGACAGGGGTAGGGCAAGAGACCCAGTACTTC
CATTRYTTGVGQETQYF
>TRBD2|TRBJ2-1|TRBV5-1|.
TGCGCCAGCAGCCTTAATAGCGGGAGTTCCTACAATGAGCAGTTCTTC
CASSLNSGSSYNEQFF
>TRBD1|TRBJ2-1|TRBV7-9|.
TGTGCCAGCAGCTTCGATACGGGACAGCCCTACAATGAGCAGTTCTTC
CASSFDTGQPYNEQFF
>TRBD2|TRBJ2-5|TRBV5-1|.
TGCGCCAGCAGCCCTTATACGGGAGGGCCCAGAGAGACCCAGTACTTC
CASSPYTGGPRETQYF
>TRBD1|TRBJ1-1|TRBV28|.
TGTGCCAGCAGTTTAGGTTCGACAGGGGGCAACACTGAAGCTTTCTTT
CASSLGSTGGNTEAFF
>TRBD1|TRBJ1-1|TRBV14|.
TGTGCCAGCAGCCACGACAGGGAGGCTTTCTTT
CASSHDREAFF
>.|TRBJ1-1|TRBV28|.
TGTGCCAGCAGTCCAGGGAGGGTCGCACCTGAAGCTTTCTTT
CASSPGRVAPEAFF
>.|TRBJ2-7|TRBV28|once
TGTGCCAGCAGTTTAATCGTCCAACATTACGAGCAGTACTTC
CASSLIVQHYEQYF
>.|TRBJ2-7|TRBV6-1|.
TGTGCCAGCAGTGCCGACAGGTACGAGCAGTACTTC
CASSADRYEQYF
>TRBD1|TRBJ2-5|TRBV7-2|.
TGTGCCAGCAGCTCGGGACAGGCAAGAGAGGCCCAGTACTTC
CASSSGQAREAQYF
>.|TRBJ2-3|TRBV5-1|.
TGCGCCAGCAGCTTGGTAACCGAGACAGATACGCAGTATTTT
CASSLVTETDTQYF
>TRBD1|TRBJ2-7|TRBV19|.
TGTGCCAGTAGTCTCTCCTCGACAGGGGGCGGCTACGAGCAGTACTTC
CASSLSSTGGGYEQYF
>.|TRBJ2-2|TRBV9|.
TGTGCCAGCAGCGTCCGCGATCGAAGCGGGGAGCTGTTTTTT
CASSVRDRSGELFF
>.|TRBJ2-3|TRBV5-1|.
TGCGCCAGCAGCTTGGACGGGTATACGCAGTATTTT
CASSLDGYTQYF
>TRBD1|TRBJ2-7|TRBV30|.
TGTGCCTGGATCCCCCGAGGTCCAGGGGGCATTTACAGCTACGAGCAGTACTTC
CAWIPRGPGGIYSYEQYF
>.|TRBJ2-3|TRBV27|.
TGTGCCAGCAGACGGTCAGGGGGCACAGATACGCAGTATTTT
CASRRSGGTDTQYF
>.|TRBJ1-1|TRBV19|once
TGTGCCAGTAGTATAGGGGGGGCTGAAGCTTTCTTT
CASSIGGAEAFF